This T cell receptor beta chain was captured by sequencing in a study of blood T cells in healthy people across ages. The use of a sample-barcoded 5' primer and a J-beta primer mix characterized a second PCR of roughly 6 to 11 cycles. TCRdb processed the 5' RACE reads anew with MiXCR; each CDR3 protein has one entry. The sample lists some 1.6 million distinct CDR3 sequences; about 31% were seen once. This CDR3 contains 13 residues. The V gene's germline CDR1 is SGHDT and CDR2 YYEEEE. V lost 4 bases and J lost 0, with 8 bases in between. The chain employs TRBV5-6 and TRBJ2-7; D is perhaps TRBD1 or TRBD2 (5 bases each). The clonotype comes from a woman aged 25 to 39 in good health. Sequencing was carried out using blood. The CDR3 nucleotides are TGTGCCAGCAGCCGGGACGTCTCCTACGAGCAGTACTTC. Translated, it gives CASSRDVSYEQYF.